Listed below are T cell receptor beta chains from one sample, sequenced in a study of patients and donors after allogeneic stem cell transplantation. TCRdb reanalysed the RT-PCR reads using MiXCR and keeps one entry per CDR3 protein. The profile covers roughly 140,000 distinct CDR3 sequences, with 30% to 45% appearing a single time and 50% taken by the ten largest. Sequencing used blood, either unsorted or a sorted T cell fraction (not recorded which). All receptors come from a human donor who was either an allogeneic HSCT recipient or a stem cell or donor lymphocyte infusion donor (not recorded which). It is not recorded whose cells these are; they may come from a transplant donor. CDR3s include the opening cysteine and the closing phenylalanine or tryptophan. D genes are given only for firm matches. The listing skips clone size in some rows; elsewhere it reads once, few, many or a size class.

CDR3nt,CDR3aa,d_gene,abundance,j_gene,v_gene
TGTGCCAGCAGCCCAGGCACCTTAGCCAAAAACATTCAGTACTTC,CASSPGTLAKNIQYF,.,.,TRBJ2-4,TRBV4-2
TGTGCCAGCAGTTTTAACAGGGGGTTGGGTCAGCCCCAGCATTTT,CASSFNRGLGQPQHF,TRBD1,.,TRBJ1-5,TRBV12-3/TRBV12-4
TGTGCCAGCAGTTCCCGGGTGGGAGCGGGGAACACTGAAGCTTTCTTT,CASSSRVGAGNTEAFF,.,.,TRBJ1-1,TRBV12-3/TRBV12-4
TGTGCCAGCAGCTTTTGGACTAGCGGTCACAATGAGCAGTTCTTC,CASSFWTSGHNEQFF,TRBD2,.,TRBJ2-1,TRBV11-1
TGCGCCAGCAGCTTGTCAGCGGGGATGAGCACTGAAGCTTTCTTT,CASSLSAGMSTEAFF,.,.,TRBJ1-1,TRBV5-1
TGTGCCAGCAGTTATCGAGGGGCAGATCAGCCCCAGCATTTT,CASSYRGADQPQHF,.,few,TRBJ1-5,TRBV6-5
TGTGCCAGCAGTTATCGGGCGCGCCATAATTCACCCCTCCACTTT,CASSYRARHNSPLHF,.,few,TRBJ1-6,TRBV6-2/TRBV6-3
TGTGCCAGCAGTCGGACTGAAGCTTTCTTT,CASSRTEAFF,.,.,TRBJ1-1,TRBV12-3/TRBV12-4
TGCAGTGCTAGACGGGACACAGACTCCAATCAGCCCCAGCATTTT,CSARRDTDSNQPQHF,.,.,TRBJ1-5,TRBV20-1
TGTGCCAGCAGCCCCCGGACAGGGGGGGATCAGCCCCAGCATTTT,CASSPRTGGDQPQHF,TRBD1,.,TRBJ1-5,TRBV4-2
TGTGCCAGCAGCGTAGCTACGCGGTCAGGGGAGACCCAGTACTTC,CASSVATRSGETQYF,.,few,TRBJ2-5,TRBV9
TGTGTCAGCAGTACGACAGGGGATAATCAGCCCCAGCATTTT,CVSSTTGDNQPQHF,TRBD1,.,TRBJ1-5,TRBV6-5
TGTGCCAGCAGTTTTTTTATTGACATAGACACCATATATTTT,CASSFFIDIDTIYF,.,.,TRBJ1-3,TRBV12-3/TRBV12-4
TGTGCCAGCAGTAGTTGGGATACGCAGTATTTT,CASSSWDTQYF,.,few,TRBJ2-3,TRBV6-2/TRBV6-3
TGTGCCAGCAGCCCAGGGACTAGCGGGGGGGCCGCAGATACGCAGTATTTT,CASSPGTSGGAADTQYF,TRBD2,.,TRBJ2-3,TRBV5-4
TGTGCCAGCAGCTTAGATGCGGGGTCTAACCGAAACACCATATATTTT,CASSLDAGSNRNTIYF,.,few,TRBJ1-3,TRBV7-2
TGTGCCAGCAGACCGACAGGGAGCACAGATACGCAGTATTTT,CASRPTGSTDTQYF,TRBD1,.,TRBJ2-3,TRBV5-6
TGCAGTGCTAGAGGAGGGGGCGAATATAGCAATCAGCCCCAGCATTTT,CSARGGGEYSNQPQHF,TRBD1,.,TRBJ1-5,TRBV20-1
TGTGCCAGCAGTTTTTATTGGGGGGAGACCCAGTACTTC,CASSFYWGETQYF,.,once,TRBJ2-5,TRBV28
TGTGCCAGCAGCTTGTACAGGGAAAAGTTTGATTCACCCCTCCACTTT,CASSLYREKFDSPLHF,.,.,TRBJ1-6,TRBV5-5
TGTGCTAGCAGCTTATCCGGTCCCGTTTCCACCGGGGAGCTGTTTTTT,CASSLSGPVSTGELFF,.,.,TRBJ2-2,TRBV7-7
TGTGCCAGCAGCACTACACAGGATTCACCCCTCCACTTT,CASSTTQDSPLHF,.,few,TRBJ1-6,TRBV5-8
TGCAGCGCCGATGATGTGGGGTTGAGGGAGCAGTTCTTC,CSADDVGLREQFF,.,.,TRBJ2-1,TRBV29-1